This entry concerns a single T cell receptor beta chain. Its antigen has not been determined. No base quality values were provided; no much bigger clone lies one nucleotide off. At one collaborating source in Seattle, patients were enrolled during active infection and were followed longitudinally through the course of disease. Collaborating institutions collected whole blood in K2EDTA tubes following their own protocols. For TCRbeta analysis, collaborators shipped samples in one of three forms: frozen whole blood, isolated PBMCs, or DNA extracted from either of those sample types. This record comes from a study of blood T cell repertoires in COVID-19 (dated by TCRdb to the early 2020s). A note on the overall study: Samples covering the acute and convalescent phases of COVID-19 were provided by collaborators in the United States, Italy and Spain. Samples were obtained from the ongoing ImmuneRACE study (first 160 participants) and from over 1,000 subjects provided by 6 global collaborators. HLA class I and class II types, where available, came from metadata supplied by the sample provider rather than from assay-based typing. Subjects who had been exposed to COVID-19, were actively infected with it, or had recovered from it provided the deeply sampled blood TCRbeta repertoires that made up the dataset. A de-identified subject ID, COVID-19 status, age in years and sex were almost always included in the sample metadata. A freely available public database, intended as a resource for researchers studying the immune response to SARS-CoV-2, is where the repertoires were released. The material from the prospective study consisted of cDNA or gDNA derived from T cells, B-cell-depleted T cells, or PBMCs. General findings and caveats noted by the study authors: How much clinical and demographic metadata was included differed by source and by participant, and the metadata was provided uncurated.

The immunoSEQ Assay, a bias-controlled multiplex PCR, was used to amplify TCRbeta CDR3 regions from genomic DNA. The authors' analysis ran thus. The number of nucleated cells in each sample was estimated by amplification of reference gene primers within the assay. To quantify the absolute abundance of each unique TCRbeta CDR3 rearrangement, sequence reads were collapsed and filtered. Productive Simpson clonality was computed per sample as the square root of Simpson's diversity index over productive rearrangements. Here the immuneACCESS table is served through TCRdb, limited to in-frame sequences with V and J called. Missing clones are a known gap in these copies; in checked studies unresolved V genes cover under half, and the rest lacks a known reason. That table gives V, J and clone size, and the DNA gave D and trimming. The sample table shows fewer than 350,000 clones, and approximately 87% are seen once. The top ten clones comprise roughly 12% of the sample.

The CDR3 runs 12 amino acids, cysteine and phenylalanine included. Of the read, only the CDR3 DNA is kept; its 36 bases are in frame from base 1. CDR1 and CDR2 (SGHVS, FNYEAQ) derive from the germline V gene. Trimming at the junction amounts to 6 bases on V and 5 bases on J, and the germline ends lie 10 bases apart. Sample: peripheral blood. This TCR was recovered from a woman aged 25 to 39 with COVID-19, enrolled during active disease. The chain employs TRBV7-6 and TRBJ2-5; a confident D gene designation cannot be given. The DNA sequence is TGTGCCAGCAGGCAGATGTCGGAGACCCAGTACTTC. This sequence encodes CASRQMSETQYF.